This T cell receptor (beta chain) was identified during a study of T cells after yellow fever vaccination. Study observations and caveats: Re-detected after boosting: most primary clones, 96% of CD4 and less than 90% of CD8. CD4 and CD8 compartments shared a small share of clonotypes. Although the secondary response was weaker, it peaked faster, at day 5 versus 15.

TCRdb used MiXCR to reprocess the 5' RACE reads, holding one entry per CDR3 protein. The sample consists of 150,000 to 200,000 distinct CDR3 sequences, 6% to 7.5% of them appearing once. The V and J ends lost 0 bases and 8 bases respectively, with 12 bases between them. Germline CDR1 is SGHRS and CDR2 is YFSETQ. The CDR3 length is 14 residues. As concerns this clonotype: The antigen is not known.

The TCR originated in a man aged 18 to 30 who received the YFV17D yellow fever vaccine. The chain joins TRBV5-1 to TRBJ2-4; D may match TRBD1 or TRBD2 (5 bases each). The source material was CD4+ T cells sorted from PBMCs, sampled less than 6 days after the first yellow fever vaccination. The DNA for the CDR3 is TGCGCCAGCAGCTTGGGGGGGACGGAAGACATTCAGTACTTC. Translated, it gives CASSLGGTEDIQYF.